This T cell receptor (beta chain) was sequenced in a study of T cells in Graves' hyperthyroidism and ophthalmopathy. About this clonotype: The antigen is undetermined.

Researchers took RNA transcripts and amplified the TCR beta CDR3 regions from them. An initial round of RT-PCR targeting the TCR CDR3 relied on the HTBI primer set. Using its own MiXCR run on the multiplex PCR reads, TCRdb lists one record per CDR3 protein. The table lists roughly 500,000 distinct CDR3 sequences, 46% of them singletons, with about two fifths in the top ten. The V and J ends lost 5 bases and 6 bases, in that order; junction bases with no gene match: 14. Germline V gene lookup returns CDR1 DFQATT and CDR2 SNEGSKA (reference sequence). This CDR3 has 16 residues. Study-wide results and limits: Most thyroid clonotypes expanded above 0.001 were also detected in blood. For ophthalmopathy, model prediction preceded onset by a median 6.5 months.

This clonotype was obtained from an adult woman with Graves' disease, either hyperthyroidism or ophthalmopathy (not recorded which). Sequenced: peripheral blood or thyroid tissue (not recorded which). The chain is built from TRBV20-1 and TRBJ2-2, with TRBD2 matching 8 bases. As DNA, the CDR3 is TGCAGTGCTCTCACGGGTGCCGGGAGGGGCGCCGGGGAGCTGTTTTTT. This translates into CSALTGAGRGAGELFF.